Listed here are 29 T cell receptor beta chains from one sample, sequenced in a study of STAT5B mutations in CD4+ large granular lymphocyte leukemia. Assay used: immunoSEQ multiplex PCR; TCRdb lists only in-frame clones, some missing. The sample contains tens of thousands of clones, 70% to 90% of which appear only once. The sample consisted of CD4+ T cells from blood buffy coats. These receptors were obtained from a human donor in good health.

This chain connects TRBV7-2 to TRBJ2-7, with a weak D call TRBD1 (5 bases). The V gene lost 4 bases and the J gene lost 1 base, with 14 bases spanning the gap. The germline CDR1 and CDR2 sequences are SGHTA and FQGNSA. This CDR3 is built from 15 residues. The CDR3 nucleotides are TGTGCCAGCAGCTCTATAACAGGAAGTTCCTACGAGCAGTACTTC. Translation: CASSSITGSSYEQYF.

V usage is TRBV7-6 and J usage is TRBJ1-5; 9 nucleotides match TRBD1. The CDR3 is made up of 16 amino acids. CDR1 is SGHVS and CDR2 is FNYEAQ in the germline V gene. Germline trimming cut 3 bases from V and 1 base from J; bases unmatched to any gene: 4. DNA of the CDR3: TGTGCCAGCAGCTTGGACAGGGGTGGCAGCAATCAGCCCCAGCATTTT. It is translated as CASSLDRGGSNQPQHF.

The chain employs TRBV5-5 and TRBJ2-5; D is uncertain. The germline V gene encodes CDR1 SGHKS and CDR2 YYEKEE (reference sequence). V was cut by 0 bases and J by 5 bases, with 8 bases left in between. There are 13 residues in the CDR3. The CDR3 protein is CASSLAQYETQYF. The DNA for the CDR3 is TGTGCCAGCAGCTTGGCTCAGTATGAGACCCAGTACTTC. The full variable domain, in which reference TRBV5-5 and TRBJ2-5 provide the parts outside the CDR3, is DAGVTQSPTHLIKTRGQQVTLRCSPISGHKSVSWYQQVLGQGPQFIFQYYEKEERGRGNFPDRFSARQFPNYSSELNVNALLLGDSALYLCASSLAQYETQYFGPGTRLLVL.

The chain joins TRBV28 to TRBJ1-1; 11 bases match TRBD1. The CDR3 consists of 15 residues. CDR1 and CDR2 from the germline V gene are MDHEN and SYDVKM. Germline trimming cut 6 bases from V and 9 bases from J; bases unmatched to any gene: 12. The CDR3: CASRTGQGAEEKAFF. CDR3 DNA: TGTGCCAGCAGGACCGGACAGGGGGCAGAGGAGAAAGCTTTCTTT.

In this sample, this clone turned up once. This sequence joins TRBV2 and TRBJ1-3; TRBD1 might be the D (5 bases). Trimming took off 6 bases at V and 0 bases at J, with 9 bases between the two ends. This CDR3 has 14 amino acids. The germline gives CDR1 SNHLY, CDR2 FYNNEI. CDR3 bases: TGTGCCAGCAGGGATAGGGGCTCTGGAAACACCATATATTTT. Its translation: CASRDRGSGNTIYF.

The chain couples TRBV6-5 to TRBJ2-7, with 11 nucleotides matching TRBD2. Germline V lookup: CDR1 MNHEY, CDR2 SVGAGI. The CDR3 totals 15 residues. V was clipped by 5 bases and J by 2 bases; unmatched bases: 5. CDR3 in DNA: TGTGCCAGCAGTCACCGACTAGCGGGGACCTACGAGCAGTACTTC. It codes for CASSHRLAGTYEQYF.

The CDR3 DNA follows: TGTGCCAGCAGTTTATTTCCCCAGAGAGGACTCAATGAGCAGTTCTTC. Protein product: CASSLFPQRGLNEQFF. The genes are TRBV28 and TRBJ2-1; perhaps TRBD2 as D (5 bases). The CDR3 runs to 16 residues. Trimming pared 1 base from V and 6 bases from J, leaving 16 bases between. Germline V lookup: CDR1 MDHEN, CDR2 SYDVKM.

The CDR3, as DNA: TGTGCCAGCAGCTTAGGAGTTAGCGGGAGTCCCGGGGAGCTGTTTTTT. Translation: CASSLGVSGSPGELFF. The chain has TRBV7-9 and TRBJ2-2; 9 bases line up with TRBD2. Germline V gives CDR1 SEHNR, CDR2 FQNEAQ (reference sequence). J gave up 6 bases and V 1 base, and 6 bases lay outside the gene matches. The CDR3 contains 16 residues.

This clone appeared once. The chain uses TRBV7-2 and TRBJ2-5; 12 bases are shared with TRBD1. The CDR3 extends over 16 amino acids. Germline values: CDR1 SGHTA, CDR2 FQGNSA. V lost 5 bases and J lost 4; bases outside the gene matches: 8. The DNA of the CDR3 is TGTGCCAGCAGCCCGACGGGACAGGGGGCAATAGAGACCCAGTACTTC. It is translated as CASSPTGQGAIETQYF.

The chain has TRBV28 and TRBJ1-4; possibly TRBD1 for D (6 bases). Germline assignment: CDR1 MDHEN and CDR2 SYDVKM. The CDR3 spans 12 residues. Trimming shortened V by 4 bases and J by 7 bases, and 7 bases separated the two germline ends. The CDR3 here is CASSSRGEKLFF. For the CDR3, the DNA is TGTGCCAGCAGTTCCAGGGGTGAAAAACTGTTTTTT.

This clone has more than one count but fewer than ten. This chain links TRBV7-2 with TRBJ2-1; D is ambiguous. Trimming left V 2 bases short and J 8 bases short, with 13 bases between. CDR1 SGHTA and CDR2 FQGNSA come from the germline V gene. The CDR3 covers 14 residues. CDR3 in amino acids: CASSLIGRHDEQFF. DNA of the CDR3: TGTGCCAGCAGCTTAATTGGCCGTCATGATGAGCAGTTCTTC.

V gene TRBV14 combines with J gene TRBJ2-7; TRBD1 is a possible D gene (5 bases). Germline V gene sequence: CDR1 SGHDN, CDR2 FVKESK. The CDR3 extends over 13 amino acids. Deletions cut 4 bases from V and 3 bases from J, with 10 bases between. CDR3 sequence: CASSPHRGYEQYF. In DNA, the CDR3 is TGTGCCAGCAGCCCCCATAGGGGCTACGAGCAGTACTTC.

The chain uses TRBV15 and TRBJ2-3; the D gene is possibly TRBD1 (6 bases). V lost 4 bases and J 2 bases, leaving 13 bases between the germline ends. This CDR3 is 15 amino acids long. Germline V gives CDR1 LNHNV, CDR2 YYDKDF (reference sequence). The CDR3 DNA reads as TGTGCCACCAGCAAAGGACAGATAAACACAGATACGCAGTATTTT. Encoded protein: CATSKGQINTDTQYF. Full variable domain (remainder filled in from reference TRBV15 and TRBJ2-3): DAMVIQNPRYQVTQFGKPVTLSCSQTLNHNVMYWYQQKSSQAPKLLFHYYDKDFNNEADTPDNFQSRRPNTSFCFLDIRSPGLGDTAMYLCATSKGQINTDTQYFGPGTRLTVL.

This chain links TRBV7-2 with TRBJ1-1; 7 nucleotides agree with TRBD1. Trimming removed 5 bases from V and 1 base from J; junction bases left unmatched: 4. There are 14 residues in the CDR3. Germline-derived CDR1 and CDR2 are SGHTA and FQGNSA. CDR3 DNA sequence: TGTGCCAGCAGCCCACGACAGGGGAACACTGAAGCTTTCTTT. The encoded protein is CASSPRQGNTEAFF.

The rearrangement links TRBV19 to TRBJ1-1, with TRBD1 identical over 11 bases. Germline V gene lookup returns CDR1 LNHDA and CDR2 SQIVND (reference sequence). V dropped 6 bases and J dropped 4; count of bases not matched to a gene: 22. The CDR3 length is 20 residues. For the CDR3, the DNA is TGTGCCAGTAGAGACACATTGCGATTGTGGGGACAGGGGGGGAGCACTGAAGCTTTCTTT. Encoded protein: CASRDTLRLWGQGGSTEAFF.

The chain is built from TRBV19 and TRBJ1-2, with D uncertain. CDR3 length: 15 amino acids. Germline CDR1 LNHDA, CDR2 SQIVND (reference sequence). V was trimmed by 7 bases and J by 4 bases, leaving 19 bases between them. The CDR3 here is CASKIGQNRGYGYTF. The CDR3 bases are TGTGCCAGTAAGATAGGCCAAAATAGAGGCTATGGCTACACCTTC.

CDR3 in amino acids: CASSQGRGQGGADTQYF. As DNA, the CDR3 is TGTGCCAGCAGCCAAGGGCGGGGACAGGGAGGGGCAGATACGCAGTATTTT. V gene TRBV4-2 combines with J gene TRBJ2-3, with TRBD1 identical over 9 bases. The CDR3 loop spans 17 amino acids. V lost 1 base to trimming and J lost 4 bases; unmatched junction nucleotides: 9. Germline loops: CDR1 LGHNA, CDR2 YNFKEQ.

The chain has TRBV5-4 and TRBJ2-4, with unresolved D. The CDR3 is 14 residues long. Trimming cost V 0 bases and J 4 bases, with 8 bases left between them. Germline assignment: CDR1 SGHNT and CDR2 YYREEE (reference sequence). CDR3: CASSLEMGKNIQYF. CDR3 nucleotide sequence: TGTGCCAGCAGCTTGGAAATGGGGAAAAACATTCAGTACTTC.

The genes are TRBV4-2 and TRBJ1-2, with D possibly matching TRBD1 (5 bases). CDR1 and CDR2 from the germline V gene are LGHNA and YNFKEQ. Trimming removed 4 bases at V and 1 base at J, with 10 bases between. This CDR3 has 14 residues. The CDR3 DNA reads TGTGCCAGCAGCCGCGCCCAGGGTAACTATGGCTACACCTTC. As protein: CASSRAQGNYGYTF.

In this sample, this clone turned up once. The chain carries TRBV5-6 and TRBJ2-3; D is unclear. Trimming cost V 0 bases and J 14 bases, with 10 bases left between them. The germline CDR1 and CDR2 sequences are SGHDT and YYEEEE. CDR3 length equals 11 residues. DNA for the CDR3: TGTGCCAGCAGCTTGGAAAGTGTATCGTATTTT. It yields the protein CASSLESVSYF.

The chain couples TRBV5-5 to TRBJ2-4, with a tentative D call TRBD2 (5 bases). The V gene's germline CDR1 is SGHKS and CDR2 YYEKEE (reference sequence). Trimming shortened V by 0 bases and J by 0 bases, and 16 bases separated the two germline ends. The CDR3 is made up of 18 amino acids. The DNA for the CDR3 is TGTGCCAGCAGCTTGGCCGGGATAGCGCATCTAGCCAAAAACATTCAGTACTTC. This encodes CASSLAGIAHLAKNIQYF. The variable domain in full, completed from reference TRBV5-5 and TRBJ2-4, reads DAGVTQSPTHLIKTRGQQVTLRCSPISGHKSVSWYQQVLGQGPQFIFQYYEKEERGRGNFPDRFSARQFPNYSSELNVNALLLGDSALYLCASSLAGIAHLAKNIQYFGAGTRLSVL.

This rearrangement joins TRBV4-2 to TRBJ1-1, with unresolved D. Trimming removed 0 bases from V and 4 bases from J, with 9 bases in between. From germline, CDR1 is LGHNA and CDR2 YNFKEQ. The CDR3 extends over 14 amino acids. CDR3 sequence (DNA): TGTGCCAGCAGCCAAGATTTCCAGCCCACTGAAGCTTTCTTT. Translation: CASSQDFQPTEAFF.

This clone was seen only once. The V call is TRBV15, the J call TRBJ1-4, with TRBD1 matching 8 bases. J was trimmed by 6 bases and V by 5 bases; bases with no gene match: 11. Germline V gene sequence: CDR1 LNHNV, CDR2 YYDKDF (reference sequence). The CDR3 length is 16 residues. The CDR3 loop is CATSPGGQGRHEKLFF. The CDR3, as DNA: TGTGCCACCAGCCCCGGCGGACAGGGTCGGCATGAAAAACTGTTTTTT.

For the CDR3, the DNA is TGCAGCGGCCGGGGAGGTGGTGAAGCTTTCTTT. The encoded protein is CSGRGGGEAFF. The gene calls are TRBV29-1 and TRBJ1-1; D not resolved. Germline V CDR1 and CDR2: SQVTM, ANQGSEA. V gave up 7 bases and J gave up 7 bases, with 13 bases separating them. There are 11 residues in the CDR3.

CDR3 sequence reads: CATSRDLTGYGYTF. The CDR3 nucleotides are TGTGCCACCAGCAGAGATCTAACAGGGTACGGCTACACCTTC. The gene calls are TRBV15 and TRBJ1-2, with a possible D match to TRBD1 (6 bases). Germline V gene data show CDR1 as LNHNV and CDR2 as YYDKDF (reference sequence). Trimming left V 0 bases short and J 8 bases short, with 13 bases between. The CDR3 is made up of 14 amino acids.

This chain joins TRBV5-1 and TRBJ2-1; D possibly matches TRBD1 or TRBD2 (6 bases each). This CDR3 has 13 amino acids. Trimming took off 1 base at V and 6 bases at J, with 8 bases between the two ends. Germline CDR1 is SGHRS and CDR2 is YFSETQ. The CDR3 protein is CASSLRGANEQFF. For the CDR3, the DNA is TGCGCCAGCAGCTTGAGGGGGGCCAATGAGCAGTTCTTC. Full variable domain (missing parts from reference TRBV5-1 and TRBJ2-1): KAGVTQTPRYLIKTRGQQVTLSCSPISGHRSVSWYQQTPGQGLQFLFEYFSETQRNKGNFPGRFSGRQFSNSRSEMNVSTLELGDSALYLCASSLRGANEQFFGPGTRLTVL.

V usage is TRBV4-2 and J usage is TRBJ1-1; unclear D gene. The germline V gene has CDR1 LGHNA and CDR2 YNFKEQ. Deletions cut 0 bases from V and 4 bases from J, with 9 bases between. CDR3 length: 14 amino acids. CDR3 nucleotide sequence: TGTGCCAGCAGCCAAGACCGGGGTACCACTGAAGCTTTCTTT. Translation: CASSQDRGTTEAFF.

The rearrangement joins TRBV18 to TRBJ2-7; D is tentatively TRBD1 or TRBD2 (5 bases each). Germline V gene lookup returns CDR1 KGHSH and CDR2 LQKENI. The CDR3 extends over 13 amino acids. Trimming cost V 6 bases and J 0 bases, with 9 bases left between them. This CDR3 is CASSPGASYEQYF. The CDR3 nucleotides read TGTGCCAGCTCGCCCGGGGCCTCCTACGAGCAGTACTTC. The full variable domain, completed using reference TRBV18 and TRBJ2-7, is NAGVMQNPRHLVRRRGQEARLRCSPMKGHSHVYWYRQLPEEGLKFMVYLQKENIIDESGMPKERFSAEFPKEGPSILRIQQVVRGDSAAYFCASSPGASYEQYFGPGTRLTVT.

CDR3: CASSLDRRRPTEKLFF. CDR3 nucleotide sequence: TGTGCCAGCAGTCTCGACAGAAGGAGGCCTACTGAAAAACTGTTTTTT. This chain links TRBV27 with TRBJ1-4; a weak D match, TRBD1 (5 bases). V was pared by 5 bases and J by 7 bases, with 20 bases between. CDR3 length: 16 amino acids. Per germline, CDR1 MNHEY and CDR2 SMNVEV (reference sequence).